This entry features one T cell receptor (beta chain) sequence. As yet, its antigen is unknown. This specimen comes from a study of PD-1 blockade in mismatch repair-deficient tumors. Every patient had mismatch repair deficiency by PCR or immunohistochemistry. A few pembrolizumab responders had their TCRs sequenced. Overall study results and limits: After pembrolizumab, tumor-resident clones rose rapidly, then generally contracted before radiologic responses.

This table comes from immunoSEQ multiplex PCR, and its TCRdb copy is limited to in-frame clones, with some not included. The sample lists about 100,000 clones, 82% occurring once. This CDR3 has 14 residues. The V and J ends lost 4 bases and 1 base respectively, with 12 bases between them. The germline CDR1 and CDR2 sequences are SGDLS and YYNGEE. The sample here was peripheral blood, taken 36 weeks after starting pembrolizumab. V is TRBV9 and J is TRBJ2-7; a possible D gene is TRBD2 (5 bases). This TCR came from an adult with mismatch repair-deficient cancer. DNA of the CDR3: TGTGCCAGCAGCACTCGGTGGGAGTCCTACGAGCAGTACTTC. Its translation: CASSTRWESYEQYF.